The rows below give T cell receptor beta chains drawn from one sample of a study of radiation and T cells in renal cell carcinoma. Data came from immunoSEQ multiplex PCR; TCRdb stores just in-frame clones and leaves some out. The sample holds 150,000 or so clones, about 88% seen once. The sample here was blood, taken from a patient whose treatment included radiotherapy and nephrectomy. The receptors derive from a woman aged 50 to 60 with renal cell carcinoma. Each CDR3 is given with its conserved first and last residue.

v_call	j_call	cdr3_aa
TRBV7-8	TRBJ1-2	CASSLGSGGSPYGYTF
TRBV7-9	TRBJ1-2	CASSPGGGYGYTF
TRBV6-1	TRBJ2-7	CASGWGGLPYEQYF
TRBV19	TRBJ2-7	CASTGTGGSYEQYF
TRBV7-3	TRBJ2-1	CASSLGVAGANEQFF
TRBV7-6	TRBJ2-7	CASSSPTKLGSESSYEQYF
TRBV19	TRBJ2-7	CASSLPGQGSYEQYF
TRBV13	TRBJ2-7	CASSLRDNRYEQYF
TRBV4-3	TRBJ1-4	CASSQERRGGEKLFF
TRBV7-9	TRBJ2-3	CASSIAKVPRVAATDTQYF
TRBV25-1	TRBJ2-7	CASSEYRGHYEQYF
TRBV11-2	TRBJ1-5	CASSPGRFNQPQHF
TRBV9	TRBJ2-5	CASSANIQETQYF
TRBV29-1	TRBJ2-3	CSAVGQGTTDTQYF
TRBV16	TRBJ1-5	CASSQIFSRGNQPQHF
TRBV7-9	TRBJ1-1	CASSFGTNTEAFF
TRBV5-1	TRBJ2-7	CASSLGPGANSYEQYF
TRBV7-9	TRBJ1-1	CASRPGQGLMDTEAFF
TRBV7-2	TRBJ1-1	CASSLGQGRTEAFF
TRBV7-9	TRBJ2-7	CAIDREDGREQYF
TRBV18	TRBJ2-7	CASSPGRGSYEQYF
TRBV4-1	TRBJ2-3	CASSQDLDGVWADTQYF
TRBV11-3	TRBJ1-1	CASSLEGSTEAFF
TRBV2	TRBJ2-2	CASRGTDNTGELFF
TRBV7-2	TRBJ1-4	CASSYSGILEKLFF
TRBV4-2	TRBJ1-2	CASSQKGRLYGYTF
TRBV5-5	TRBJ2-5	CASSSPSAGGRETQYF
TRBV5-1	TRBJ1-2	CASSWDRGQTDGYTF
TRBV25-1	TRBJ1-2	CASQEAGDVSGYTF